This is a list of T cell receptor beta chains from one sample in a study of blood T cell repertoires in COVID-19. Here immunoSEQ multiplex PCR was the method, and the copy in TCRdb shows in-frame clones only, minus some. This repertoire shows around 65,000 clones, roughly three quarters found once; its top ten account for around 9.2%. The sequenced material came from peripheral blood. The receptors here all came from a human donor in a cohort sampled during active COVID-19. Each CDR3 is given without its conserved first and last residue.

V: TRBV6-2/TRBV6-3; J: TRBJ2-7; CDR3: ASSSGQVSSYEQY
V: TRBV7-6; J: TRBJ2-3; CDR3: ASSSSLGVAGDTDTQY
V: TRBV19; J: TRBJ1-2; CDR3: ASSDRTSYGYT
V: TRBV4-2; J: TRBJ2-3; CDR3: ASSREETSTDTQY
V: TRBV29-1; J: TRBJ1-1; CDR3: SVGSVNTEAF
V: TRBV19; J: TRBJ2-1; CDR3: ASRGTGRNEQF
V: TRBV18; J: TRBJ1-2; CDR3: ASSPRQASPGGYT
V: TRBV19; J: TRBJ2-1; CDR3: ASSGTSLYEQF
V: TRBV6-2/TRBV6-3; J: TRBJ2-7; CDR3: ASSYVGGEQY
V: TRBV28; J: TRBJ2-2; CDR3: ASSFTSGRAVLNTGELF
V: TRBV28; J: TRBJ2-4; CDR3: ASRFSLAKNIQY
V: TRBV7-2; J: TRBJ2-7; CDR3: ASSPYSTGTSSYEQY
V: TRBV28; J: TRBJ2-7; CDR3: ASSLPNAGRGYEQY
V: TRBV4-1; J: TRBJ2-7; CDR3: ASRHTDSSYEQY
V: TRBV27; J: TRBJ2-7; CDR3: ASSFSRLAGAYEQY
V: TRBV28; J: TRBJ1-4; CDR3: ATLSGEEDEKLF
V: TRBV7-9; J: TRBJ2-7; CDR3: ASSLEQQAYEQY
V: TRBV24-1; J: TRBJ2-5; CDR3: ATSQGVPETQY
V: TRBV6-2/TRBV6-3; J: TRBJ1-5; CDR3: ASSGQQGGNQPQH
V: TRBV6-6; J: TRBJ2-1; CDR3: ASMSSGYNEQF
V: TRBV7-2; J: TRBJ2-5; CDR3: ASSLDGGGGETQY
V: TRBV7-8; J: TRBJ1-5; CDR3: ASSAGGISNQPQH
V: TRBV28; J: TRBJ2-5; CDR3: ASRGGGPETQY
V: TRBV11-2; J: TRBJ2-1; CDR3: ASSLGGLAGGSREQF
V: TRBV7-2; J: TRBJ1-2; CDR3: ASSSQGSGYT
V: TRBV5-1; J: TRBJ2-2; CDR3: ASSRTNTGELF
V: TRBV5-1; J: TRBJ1-2; CDR3: ASSSRGTNYGYT
V: TRBV4-1; J: TRBJ1-2; CDR3: ASSQDAQGGYGYT
V: TRBV4-2; J: TRBJ2-7; CDR3: ASSDGLLGAYEQY
V: TRBV4-3; J: TRBJ1-6; CDR3: ASSQDGVAGGDSPLH
V: TRBV24-1; J: TRBJ2-1; CDR3: ATSDLPSGSDNEQF
V: TRBV9; J: TRBJ2-5; CDR3: ASSVGLAGLYQETQY